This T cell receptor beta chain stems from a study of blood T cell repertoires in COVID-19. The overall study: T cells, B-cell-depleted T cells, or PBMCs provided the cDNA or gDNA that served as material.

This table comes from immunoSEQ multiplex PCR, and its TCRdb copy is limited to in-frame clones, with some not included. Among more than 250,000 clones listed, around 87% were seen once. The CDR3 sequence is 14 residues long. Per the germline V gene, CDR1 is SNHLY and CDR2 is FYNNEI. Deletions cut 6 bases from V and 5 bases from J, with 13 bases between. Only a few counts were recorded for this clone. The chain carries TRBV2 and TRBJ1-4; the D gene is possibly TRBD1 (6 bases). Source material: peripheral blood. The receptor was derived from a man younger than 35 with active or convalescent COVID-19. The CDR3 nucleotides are TGTGCCAGCAGCCGGACAGCGATGAATGAAAAACTGTTTTTT. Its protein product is CASSRTAMNEKLFF. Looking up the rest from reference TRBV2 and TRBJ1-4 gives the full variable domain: EPEVTQTPSHQVTQMGQEVILRCVPISNHLYFYWYRQILGQKVEFLVSFYNNEISEKSEIFDDQFSVERPDGSNFTLKIRSTKLEDSAMYFCASSRTAMNEKLFFGSGTQLSVL.